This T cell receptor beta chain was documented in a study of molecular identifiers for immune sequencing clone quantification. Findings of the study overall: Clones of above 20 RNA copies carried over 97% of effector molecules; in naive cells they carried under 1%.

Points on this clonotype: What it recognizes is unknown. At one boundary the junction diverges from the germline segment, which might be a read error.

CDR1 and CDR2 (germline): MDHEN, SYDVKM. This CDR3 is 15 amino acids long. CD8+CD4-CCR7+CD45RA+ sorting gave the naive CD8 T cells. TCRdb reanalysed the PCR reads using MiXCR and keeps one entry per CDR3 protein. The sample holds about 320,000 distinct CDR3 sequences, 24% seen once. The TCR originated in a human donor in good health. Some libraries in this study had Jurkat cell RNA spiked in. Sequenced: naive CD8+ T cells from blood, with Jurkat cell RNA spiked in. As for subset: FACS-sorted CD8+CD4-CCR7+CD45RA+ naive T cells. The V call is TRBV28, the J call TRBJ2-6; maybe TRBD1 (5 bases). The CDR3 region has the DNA TGTGCGAGCAGTCTCCTGTACTCTGGGGCCATCGTCCTGACTTTC. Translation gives CASSLLYSGAIVLTF.